A selection of T cell receptor beta chains follows, all from one sample in a study of human T cells and chemical hapten exposure. TCRdb reprocessed the RACE reads via MiXCR and lists one record per CDR3 protein. This table holds around 100,000 distinct CDR3 sequences, 10% to 12% found once. This specimen consisted of whole blood, obtained in connection with sensitization to the hapten diphenylcyclopropenone (DPC). These receptors were obtained from a middle-aged woman with alopecia areata. Some clones in this sample may be carry-over from other donors' samples. CDR3s include the opening cysteine and the closing phenylalanine or tryptophan. Each record gives: V gene, J gene, clone size, D gene, CDR3 protein, CDR3 DNA. D genes are given only for firm matches. Clone size is shown for a subset of rows, as once, few, many or a class of expanded clone.

TRBV6-2/TRBV6-3	TRBJ1-5	many	TRBD1	CASSPTGRSEPQHF	TGTGCCAGCAGCCCGACAGGGAGGAGCGAGCCCCAGCATTTT
TRBV5-6	TRBJ2-3	-	TRBD1	CASSLDRGQSDTQYF	TGTGCCAGCAGCCTGGACAGGGGGCAGTCAGATACGCAGTATTTT
TRBV13	TRBJ2-1	many	TRBD2	CASSSSGGITYNEQFF	TGTGCCAGCAGCTCTAGCGGGGGTATCACCTACAATGAGCAGTTCTTC
TRBV10-2	TRBJ1-1	many	TRBD1	CASNIQGRSTEAFF	TGCGCCAGCAACATACAGGGGAGGAGCACTGAAGCTTTCTTT
TRBV20-1	TRBJ2-7	many	TRBD1	CSAQKTGTGSYEQYF	TGCAGTGCTCAGAAAACCGGGACAGGGTCCTACGAGCAGTACTTC
TRBV10-3	TRBJ2-7	few	-	CAISEQVRNEQYF	TGTGCCATCAGTGAACAAGTAAGGAACGAGCAGTACTTC
TRBV10-1	TRBJ2-2	many	-	CAIPPALRGLTPGSCFF	-
TRBV2	TRBJ1-6	few	-	CASSENLGLAAPFHF	TGTGCCAGCAGTGAAAATTTGGGCCTAGCGGCACCTTTCCACTTT
TRBV27	TRBJ2-7	many	-	CASSFGGKREQYF	TGTGCCAGCAGTTTCGGGGGTAAGCGCGAGCAGTACTTC
TRBV11-2	TRBJ1-1	many	TRBD1	CASRLGQGNTEAFF	TGTGCCAGCAGACTAGGACAGGGGAACACTGAAGCTTTCTTT
TRBV6-4	TRBJ2-1	-	-	CASSVFQGAEQFF	TGTGCCAGCAGTGTATTTCAGGGAGCTGAGCAGTTCTTC
TRBV11-2	TRBJ1-2	few	-	CASSLEARVQGYTF	TGTGCCAGCAGTCTAGAGGCCAGAGTACAAGGCTACACCTTC
TRBV13	TRBJ2-6	many	-	CASSLVWQNSGANVLTF	TGTGCCAGCAGCTTAGTGTGGCAGAACTCTGGGGCCAACGTCCTGACTTTC
TRBV20-1	TRBJ2-7	many	-	CSAPEGLYEQYF	TGCAGTGCGCCCGAAGGCCTCTACGAGCAGTACTTC
TRBV20-1	TRBJ2-3	-	TRBD2	CSALPLAGGQIDTQYF	TGCAGTGCCCTCCCACTAGCGGGAGGCCAGATAGATACGCAGTATTTT
TRBV5-4	TRBJ2-3	many	TRBD2	CASSSWTSRTDTQYF	TGTGCCAGCAGCTCCTGGACTAGCCGCACAGATACGCAGTATTTT
TRBV18	TRBJ1-3	medium-sized	-	CASSPPVQGRNTIYF	TGTGCCAGCTCACCACCAGTCCAGGGAAGAAACACCATATATTTT
TRBV2	TRBJ2-1	few	-	CASGKSSSYNEQFF	TGTGCCAGCGGAAAGTCTAGCTCCTACAATGAGCAGTTCTTC
TRBV2	TRBJ2-1	many	-	CASSSTGGQSGNEQFF	TGTGCCAGCAGCAGCACCGGGGGTCAGTCTGGCAATGAGCAGTTCTTC
TRBV20-1	TRBJ2-2	many	-	CSARRGDGELFF	TGCAGTGCTAGGCGGGGCGACGGGGAGCTGTTTTTT
TRBV20-1	TRBJ1-5	few	-	CSATDQSNQPQHF	TGCAGTGCTACTGACCAAAGCAATCAGCCCCAGCATTTT
TRBV7-3	TRBJ1-1	few	-	CASSPDRQPATEAFF	TGTGCCAGCAGCCCTGACCGACAGCCGGCCACTGAAGCTTTCTTT
TRBV7-3	TRBJ2-1	-	TRBD1	CASRGQGANEQFF	TGTGCCAGCAGGGGACAGGGGGCGAATGAGCAGTTCTTC
TRBV20-1	TRBJ2-5	many	-	CSARPIRDRQETQYF	TGCAGTGCGAGGCCTATTCGGGATCGCCAAGAGACCCAGTACTTC
TRBV20-1	TRBJ1-1	many	TRBD1	CSARPGQGNPEAFF	TGCAGTGCTAGACCGGGACAGGGGAACCCTGAAGCTTTCTTT
TRBV27	TRBJ1-6	-	-	CASSLLRVNSPLHF	TGTGCCAGCAGTTTATTACGTGTCAATTCACCCCTCCACTTT
TRBV12-3/TRBV12-4	TRBJ2-5	-	-	CASGETQYF	TGTGCCAGTGGGGAGACCCAGTACTTC
TRBV28	TRBJ2-3	few	TRBD2	CASSVLAGGRDTQYF	TGTGCCAGCAGCGTACTAGCGGGAGGCCGGGATACGCAGTATTTT
TRBV11-3	TRBJ1-1	many	-	CASSFKGNTEAFF	TGTGCCAGCAGCTTTAAGGGGAACACTGAAGCTTTCTTT
TRBV6-2/TRBV6-3	TRBJ1-5	many	-	CASTPLGGAYSNQPQHF	TGTGCCAGCACCCCCTTGGGGGGGGCCTATAGCAATCAGCCCCAGCATTTT
TRBV29-1	TRBJ1-2	many	-	CSVESLGVDGYTF	TGCAGCGTTGAATCGCTGGGGGTGGATGGCTACACCTTC
TRBV5-1	TRBJ1-2	many	-	CASSPTEANYGYTF	TGCGCCAGCAGCCCGACAGAAGCTAACTATGGCTACACCTTC
TRBV21-1	TRBJ2-5	-	-	CASSGKVPGGKTQYF	TGTGCCAGCAGCGGAAAGGTGCCAGGGGGGAAGACCCAGTACTTC
TRBV6-2/TRBV6-3	TRBJ2-3	many	TRBD2	CASKGGSGGVSTDTQYF	TGTGCCAGCAAGGGTGGTAGCGGGGGTGTGAGCACAGATACGCAGTATTTT
TRBV9	TRBJ2-4	many	-	CASSEGQKNIQYF	TGTGCCAGCAGCGAAGGACAGAAAAACATTCAGTACTTC
TRBV7-9	TRBJ2-4	many	-	CASSLAGVNIQYF	TGTGCCAGCAGCTTAGCAGGGGTGAACATTCAGTACTTC
TRBV3-1	TRBJ2-6	many	-	CASTFSGANVLTF	TGTGCCAGCACCTTCTCTGGGGCCAACGTCCTGACTTTC
TRBV6-1	TRBJ1-1	many	-	CASSELGPRSTEAFF	TGTGCCAGCAGTGAACTAGGACCCCGGAGCACTGAAGCTTTCTTT
TRBV12-3/TRBV12-4	TRBJ1-1	many	-	CASSLGRYNTEAFF	TGTGCCAGCAGTTTGGGCAGATATAACACTGAAGCTTTCTTT
TRBV5-1	TRBJ1-6	many	-	CASGLTSSYSPLHF	TGCGCCAGCGGCCTGACATCCTCTTATTCACCCCTCCACTTT
TRBV12-3/TRBV12-4	TRBJ2-3	few	-	CASTGSLTRTDTQYF	TGTGCCAGCACTGGCAGCTTGACACGCACAGATACGCAGTATTTT
TRBV28	TRBJ2-2	many	-	CASSLLGTGELFF	TGTGCCAGCAGTTTACTCGGCACCGGGGAGCTGTTTTTT
TRBV28	TRBJ2-7	few	-	CASSLLLGPYEQYF	TGTGCCAGCAGTTTATTGCTGGGTCCCTACGAACAGTACTTC